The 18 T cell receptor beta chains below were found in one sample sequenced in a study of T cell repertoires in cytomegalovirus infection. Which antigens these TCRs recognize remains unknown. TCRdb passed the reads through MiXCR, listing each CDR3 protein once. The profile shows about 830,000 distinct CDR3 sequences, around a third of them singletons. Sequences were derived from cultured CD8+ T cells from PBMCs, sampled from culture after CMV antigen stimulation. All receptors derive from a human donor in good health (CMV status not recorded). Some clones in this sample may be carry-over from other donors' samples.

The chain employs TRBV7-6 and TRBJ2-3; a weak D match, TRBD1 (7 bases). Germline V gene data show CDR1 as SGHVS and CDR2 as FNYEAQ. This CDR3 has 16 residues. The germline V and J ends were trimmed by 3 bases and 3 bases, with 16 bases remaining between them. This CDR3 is CASSLPWAGGTDTQYF. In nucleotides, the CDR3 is TGTGCCAGCAGCTTGCCTTGGGCAGGGGGGACAGATACGCAGTATTTT.

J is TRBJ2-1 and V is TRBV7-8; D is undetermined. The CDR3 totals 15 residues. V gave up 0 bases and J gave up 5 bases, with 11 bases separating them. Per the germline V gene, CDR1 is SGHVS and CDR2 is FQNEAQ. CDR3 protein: CASSLALWVNNEQFF. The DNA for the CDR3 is TGTGCCAGCAGCTTAGCCTTGTGGGTTAACAATGAGCAGTTCTTC.

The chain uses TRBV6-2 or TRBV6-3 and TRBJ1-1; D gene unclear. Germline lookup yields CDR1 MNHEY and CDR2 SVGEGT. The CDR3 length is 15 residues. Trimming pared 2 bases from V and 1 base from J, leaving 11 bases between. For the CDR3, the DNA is TGTGCCAGCAGTTACGTTAAGCGTACGAACACTGAAGCTTTCTTT. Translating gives CASSYVKRTNTEAFF.

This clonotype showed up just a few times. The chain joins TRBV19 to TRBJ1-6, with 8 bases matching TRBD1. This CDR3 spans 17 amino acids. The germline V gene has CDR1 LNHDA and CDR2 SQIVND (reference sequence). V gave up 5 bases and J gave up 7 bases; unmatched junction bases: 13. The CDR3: CASSSKKKGQGNSPLHF. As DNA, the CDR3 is TGTGCCAGTAGTTCGAAGAAGAAAGGACAGGGAAATTCACCCCTCCACTTT.

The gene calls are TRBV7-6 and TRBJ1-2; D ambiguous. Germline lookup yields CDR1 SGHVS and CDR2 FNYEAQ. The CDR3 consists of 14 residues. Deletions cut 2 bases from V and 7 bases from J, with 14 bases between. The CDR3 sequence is CASSLLATQLGYTF. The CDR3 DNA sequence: TGTGCCAGCAGCTTATTGGCCACACAACTTGGCTACACCTTC.

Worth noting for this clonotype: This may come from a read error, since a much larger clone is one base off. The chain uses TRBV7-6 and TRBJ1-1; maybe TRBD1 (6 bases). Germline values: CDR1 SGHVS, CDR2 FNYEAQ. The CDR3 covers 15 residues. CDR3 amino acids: CASSVGRGGNTEAYF. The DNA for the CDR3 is TGTGCCAGCAGCGTAGGAAGGGGGGGTAACACTGAAGCTTACTTT.

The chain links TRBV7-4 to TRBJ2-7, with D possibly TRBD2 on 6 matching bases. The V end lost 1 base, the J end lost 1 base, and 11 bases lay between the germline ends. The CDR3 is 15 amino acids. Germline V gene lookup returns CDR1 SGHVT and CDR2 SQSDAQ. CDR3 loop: CASSLVSGESYEQYV. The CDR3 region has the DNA TGTGCCAGCAGCTTAGTTTCGGGGGAGTCCTACGAGCAGTACGTC.

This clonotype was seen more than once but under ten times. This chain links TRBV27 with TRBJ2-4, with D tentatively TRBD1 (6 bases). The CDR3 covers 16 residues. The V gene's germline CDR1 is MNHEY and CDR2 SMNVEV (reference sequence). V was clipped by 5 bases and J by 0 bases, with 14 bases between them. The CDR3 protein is CASSARQDIAKNIQYF. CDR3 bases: TGTGCCAGCAGTGCAAGACAGGATATAGCCAAAAACATTCAGTACTTC.

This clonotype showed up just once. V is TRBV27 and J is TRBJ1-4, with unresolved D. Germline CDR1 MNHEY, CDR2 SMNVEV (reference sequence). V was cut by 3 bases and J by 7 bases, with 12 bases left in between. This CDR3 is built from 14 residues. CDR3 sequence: CASSFWPSGEKLFF. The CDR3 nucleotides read TGTGCCAGCAGTTTTTGGCCTTCGGGTGAAAAACTGTTTTTT.

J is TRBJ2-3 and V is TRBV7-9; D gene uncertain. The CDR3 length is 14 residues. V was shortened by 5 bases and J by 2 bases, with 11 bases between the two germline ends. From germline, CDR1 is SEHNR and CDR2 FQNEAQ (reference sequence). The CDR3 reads CASSPTLITDTQYF. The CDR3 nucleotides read TGTGCCAGCAGCCCCACACTGATCACAGATACGCAGTATTTT.

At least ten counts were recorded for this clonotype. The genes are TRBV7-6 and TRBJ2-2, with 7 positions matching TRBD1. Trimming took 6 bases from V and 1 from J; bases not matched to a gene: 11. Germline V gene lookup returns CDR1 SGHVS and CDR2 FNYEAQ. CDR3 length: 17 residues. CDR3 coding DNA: TGTGCCAGCAGTCCAGACAGGGCACTCCGGAACACCGGGGAGCTGTTTTTT. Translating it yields CASSPDRALRNTGELFF. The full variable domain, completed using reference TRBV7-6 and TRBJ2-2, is GAGVSQSPRYKVTKRGQDVALRCDPISGHVSLYWYRQALGQGPEFLTYFNYEAQQDKSGLPNDRFSAERPEGSISTLTIQRTEQRDSAMYRCASSPDRALRNTGELFFGEGSRLTVL.

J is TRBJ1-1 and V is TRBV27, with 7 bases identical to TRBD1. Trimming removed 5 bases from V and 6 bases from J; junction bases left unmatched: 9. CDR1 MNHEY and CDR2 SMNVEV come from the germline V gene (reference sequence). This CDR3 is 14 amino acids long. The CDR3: CASSALRGWSEAFF. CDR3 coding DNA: TGTGCCAGCAGTGCCCTCAGGGGGTGGTCTGAAGCTTTCTTT.

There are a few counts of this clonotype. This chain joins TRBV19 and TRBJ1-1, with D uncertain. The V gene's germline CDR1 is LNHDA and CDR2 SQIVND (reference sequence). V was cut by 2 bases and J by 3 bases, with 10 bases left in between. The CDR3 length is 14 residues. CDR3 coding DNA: TGTGCCAGTAGTATACAGGAGGGTTACACTGAAGCTTTCTTT. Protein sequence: CASSIQEGYTEAFF.

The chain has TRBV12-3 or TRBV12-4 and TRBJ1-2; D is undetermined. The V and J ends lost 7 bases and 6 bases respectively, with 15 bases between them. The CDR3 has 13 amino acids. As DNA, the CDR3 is TGTGCCAGCACCCCGTCATTATTGGATGGCTACACCTTC. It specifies CASTPSLLDGYTF.

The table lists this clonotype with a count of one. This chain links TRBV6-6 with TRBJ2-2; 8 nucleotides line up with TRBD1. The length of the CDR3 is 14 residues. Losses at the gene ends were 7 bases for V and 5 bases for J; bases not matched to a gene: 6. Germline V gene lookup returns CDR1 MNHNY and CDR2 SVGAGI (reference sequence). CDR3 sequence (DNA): TGTGCCAGCAATGGCAGGGGGCTTACCGGGGAGCTGTTTTTT. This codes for CASNGRGLTGELFF.

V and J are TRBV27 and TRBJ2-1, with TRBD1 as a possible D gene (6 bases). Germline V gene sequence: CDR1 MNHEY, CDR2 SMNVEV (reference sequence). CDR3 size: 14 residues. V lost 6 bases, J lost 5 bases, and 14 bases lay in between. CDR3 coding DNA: TGTGCCAGCAGACCCGGGACACGTAACAATGAGCAGTTCTTC. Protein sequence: CASRPGTRNNEQFF.

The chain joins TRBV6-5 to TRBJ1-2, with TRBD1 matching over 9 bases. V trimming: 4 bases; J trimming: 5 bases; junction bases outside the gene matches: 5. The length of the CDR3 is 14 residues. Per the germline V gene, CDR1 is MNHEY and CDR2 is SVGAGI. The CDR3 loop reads CASSSPDRGYGYTF. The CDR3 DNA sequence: TGTGCCAGCAGTTCCCCCGACAGGGGGTATGGCTACACCTTC.

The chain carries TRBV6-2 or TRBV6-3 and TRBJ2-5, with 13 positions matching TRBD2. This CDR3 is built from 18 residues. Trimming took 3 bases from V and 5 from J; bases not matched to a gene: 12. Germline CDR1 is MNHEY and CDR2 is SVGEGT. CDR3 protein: CASSYTYGLAGAGETQYF. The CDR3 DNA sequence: TGTGCCAGCAGTTATACATACGGACTAGCGGGGGCGGGGGAGACCCAGTACTTC.